This TCR beta chain was sequenced during a study of T cell responses to AZD1222 COVID-19 vaccine. Study-level findings and limits: Once two AZD1222 doses were given, Spike-specific TCR breadth and depth went up. The number of AZD1222 recipients seropositive at baseline was only five or six. CD4 TCRs linked to vaccination spanned spike, dominating at 160-218 and 743-854. Most donors were white British and more were female, and clonal diversity was possibly underestimated.

Here immunoSEQ multiplex PCR was the method, and the copy in TCRdb shows in-frame clones only, minus some. The data hold about 150,000 clones, with around 86% observed a single time. Germline V gene data show CDR1 as MDHEN and CDR2 as SYDVKM. V gave up 8 bases and J gave up 4 bases, with 6 bases separating them. The CDR3 consists of 12 residues. Note on this clone: Its antigen is still unknown.

The chain uses TRBV28 and TRBJ2-6; maybe TRBD2 (5 bases). This TCR was recovered from an adult who received the AZD1222 COVID-19 vaccine. Specimen: peripheral blood, collected 28 days after the second AZD1222 dose. The CDR3 sequence: CASRGGANVLTF. The CDR3 DNA follows: TGTGCCAGCCGGGGAGGGGCCAACGTCCTGACTTTC.